Detailed here is one TCR beta chain. The antigen is not known. The TCR beta CDR3 regions underwent amplification using RNA transcripts as the source. TCR CDR3 underwent first-round RT-PCR with the HTBI primer set. TCRdb processed the multiplex PCR reads anew with MiXCR; each CDR3 protein has one entry. The sample lists about 700,000 distinct CDR3 sequences; approximately 14% were seen once. The data originate from a study of T cells in Graves' hyperthyroidism and ophthalmopathy. Study-wide findings and caveats: Most thyroid clonotypes with frequency above 0.001 were detected in blood. Progression to ophthalmopathy was predicted a median of roughly 6.8 months early.

The receptor was derived from a woman under 30 with Graves' hyperthyroidism. Sequenced input: blood.

The CDR3 loop is CASSSRPSQPQHF. The CDR3 nucleotides read TGTGCCAGCAGCTCCCGCCCCAGTCAGCCCCAGCATTTT. This chain joins TRBV7-8 and TRBJ1-5; D unresolved. Germline V lookup: CDR1 SGHVS, CDR2 FQNEAQ. Trimming pared 4 bases from V and 6 bases from J, leaving 10 bases between. This CDR3 has 13 residues.